The rows below give T cell receptor beta chains drawn from one sample of a study of OX40 agonist ivuxolimab in advanced cancers. Assay: immunoSEQ multiplex PCR; the TCRdb copy retains only in-frame clones and omits some. The repertoire has nearly 80,000 clones, around 91% of them found once; the top ten carry around 0.34%. The specimen comprised CD4+ or CD8+ T cells sorted from blood, sampled in a trial of the OX40 agonist ivuxolimab. The receptor set was obtained from an adult with an advanced solid tumor such as melanoma, head and neck, liver or kidney cancer. Both conserved end residues are part of each CDR3. D genes are given only for firm matches. Only some rows state a clone size, as once, few, many or a class for expanded clones.

clone_size	d_call	v_call	j_call	cdr3_aa	cdr3_nt
.	.	TRBV7-8	TRBJ1-5	CASSPDSGQGGNQPQHF	TGTGCCAGCAGCCCTGATAGCGGGCAGGGAGGCAATCAGCCCCAGCATTTT
once	.	TRBV7-2	TRBJ1-1	CASSLSRYRDTEAFF	TGTGCCAGCAGCTTAAGTCGATACCGGGACACTGAAGCTTTCTTT
.	TRBD2	TRBV5-4	TRBJ2-3	CASRQLAGGGKQYF	TGTGCCAGCAGACAACTAGCGGGGGGAGGAAAGCAGTATTTT
once	.	TRBV7-7	TRBJ1-1	CASSLTENTEAFF	TGTGCTAGCAGCTTAACAGAGAACACTGAAGCTTTCTTT
.	.	TRBV10-1	TRBJ2-2	CASSDRQVNTGELFF	TGCGCCAGCAGTGACCGACAGGTGAACACCGGGGAGCTGTTTTTT
.	TRBD1	TRBV19	TRBJ1-4	CASSKNRGATNEKLFF	TGTGCCAGTAGTAAAAACAGGGGAGCAACTAATGAAAAACTGTTTTTT
.	TRBD1	TRBV5-1	TRBJ2-6	CASSLTGAGANVLTF	TGCGCCAGCAGCTTGACAGGGGCTGGGGCCAACGTCCTGACTTTC
.	TRBD1	TRBV28	TRBJ1-6	CASSSTGVGNSPLHF	TGTGCCAGCAGTTCCACAGGGGTCGGTAATTCACCCCTCCACTTT
.	TRBD1	TRBV6-5	TRBJ1-4	CASRNYRGHEKLFF	TGTGCCAGCCGAAACTACAGGGGGCATGAAAAACTGTTTTTT
once	.	TRBV25-1	TRBJ1-1	CASSESGATGTEAFF	TGTGCCAGCAGTGAATCGGGGGCGACGGGCACTGAAGCTTTCTTT
.	TRBD1	TRBV2	TRBJ1-5	CASSPTGGANQPQHF	TGTGCCAGCAGTCCGACAGGGGGCGCGAATCAGCCCCAGCATTTT
.	.	TRBV7-9	TRBJ2-5	CASSLNPRETQYF	TGTGCCAGCAGCTTAAACCCGAGGGAGACCCAGTACTTC
.	TRBD1	TRBV10-3	TRBJ2-6	CAIRGQFSGANVLTF	TGTGCCATCAGGGGACAGTTCTCTGGGGCCAACGTCCTGACTTTC
.	.	TRBV6-1	TRBJ1-5	CASRDYNRGNQPQHF	TGTGCCAGCAGGGACTATAACAGGGGCAATCAGCCCCAGCATTTT
.	.	TRBV6-5	TRBJ1-1	CASSARKGGTTEAFF	TGTGCCAGCAGCGCAAGAAAGGGGGGGACGACTGAAGCTTTCTTT
.	TRBD2	TRBV9	TRBJ2-1	CASTWTSSYNEQFF	TGTGCCAGCACCTGGACTAGCTCCTACAATGAGCAGTTCTTC
.	.	TRBV5-4	TRBJ1-2	CASSRGLGDDGYTF	TGTGCCAGCAGCCGCGGGCTCGGGGACGATGGCTACACCTTC
.	TRBD1	TRBV19	TRBJ1-1	CASSIGGRGRTEAFF	TGTGCCAGTAGTATAGGCGGAAGGGGGCGTACTGAAGCTTTCTTT
.	TRBD1	TRBV7-9	TRBJ1-4	CASSFEGASSELFF	TGTGCCAGCAGCTTTGAGGGGGCATCTTCGGAACTGTTTTTT
once	.	TRBV2	TRBJ1-1	CASSGVANTEAFF	TGTGCCAGCAGCGGGGTGGCGAACACTGAAGCTTTCTTT
.	.	TRBV9	TRBJ2-6	CASSSGWRSNSGANVLTF	TGTGCCAGCAGCTCAGGGTGGCGTAGTAACTCTGGGGCCAACGTCCTGACTTTC
.	.	TRBV2	TRBJ1-5	CASGAGGNQPQHF	TGTGCCAGCGGGGCAGGGGGCAATCAGCCCCAGCATTTT
.	TRBD1	TRBV5-4	TRBJ1-4	CASSPDRVGKLFF	TGTGCCAGCAGCCCCGACAGGGTTGGAAAACTGTTTTTT
.	TRBD1	TRBV28	TRBJ1-1	CASSGGQLNTEAFF	TGTGCCAGCAGTGGGGGACAGTTGAACACTGAAGCTTTCTTT
.	TRBD2	TRBV2	TRBJ2-3	CASSVTGTSADTQYF	TGTGCCAGCAGTGTGACCGGGACTAGTGCAGATACGCAGTATTTT
.	.	TRBV19	TRBJ1-1	CASSARHGNTEAFF	TGTGCCAGTAGCGCCAGACACGGGAACACTGAAGCTTTCTTT
.	TRBD1	TRBV27	TRBJ2-6	CASSLKGRGNSGANVLTF	TGTGCCAGCAGTTTAAAAGGCAGGGGGAACTCTGGGGCCAACGTCCTGACTTTC
.	.	TRBV11-2	TRBJ1-1	CASSPQGQGTEAFF	TGTGCCAGCAGCCCTCAGGGACAAGGCACTGAAGCTTTCTTT
.	.	TRBV14	TRBJ1-2	CASSQDGSGANYGYTF	TGTGCCAGCAGCCAAGATGGGTCAGGCGCTAACTATGGCTACACCTTC
.	.	TRBV14	TRBJ2-2	CASSPAGAPEITGELFF	TGTGCCAGCAGCCCGGCGGGGGCACCCGAAATTACCGGGGAGCTGTTTTTT
.	TRBD1	TRBV5-4	TRBJ1-2	CASSFGQGEGYTF	TGTGCCAGCAGCTTTGGACAGGGGGAAGGCTACACCTTC
once	.	TRBV29-1	TRBJ1-3	CSVAGWSGNTIYF	TGCAGCGTTGCAGGGTGGTCTGGAAACACCATATATTTT
.	.	TRBV5-1	TRBJ2-5	CASTQGGPKETQYF	TGCGCCAGCACCCAGGGTGGGCCAAAAGAGACCCAGTACTTC
once	TRBD1	TRBV29-1	TRBJ1-2	CSVTDRVLSGGYTF	TGCAGCGTCACGGACAGGGTCTTGAGTGGAGGCTACACCTTC
.	.	TRBV7-9	TRBJ1-3	CASSPDLGGNTIYF	TGTGCCAGCAGCCCCGACTTGGGGGGAAACACCATATATTTT
.	.	TRBV28	TRBJ2-1	CASSLSPPSYNEQFF	TGTGCCAGCAGTTTGTCACCTCCCTCCTACAATGAGCAGTTCTTC
.	TRBD2	TRBV10-3	TRBJ2-3	CAISRGGSGGRSGTDTQYF	TGTGCCATCAGTCGGGGGGGGAGCGGGGGCCGCTCGGGCACAGATACGCAGTATTTT
.	TRBD1	TRBV2	TRBJ1-1	CASRASGQGNTEAFF	TGTGCCAGCAGGGCGTCGGGACAGGGGAACACTGAAGCTTTCTTT
.	.	TRBV25-1	TRBJ2-6	CASSDPKGPAGANVLTF	TGTGCCAGCAGTGATCCGAAAGGGCCAGCTGGGGCCAACGTCCTGACTTTC
.	TRBD1	TRBV5-4	TRBJ2-1	CASSLVGQGHNEQFF	TGTGCCAGCAGCTTGGTGGGACAGGGCCACAATGAGCAGTTCTTC
.	.	TRBV2	TRBJ1-1	CASSRIRGLNTEAFF	TGTGCCAGCAGTCGGATCAGGGGCCTGAACACTGAAGCTTTCTTT
.	.	TRBV28	TRBJ2-3	CASSLLPLWVGGTDTQYF	TGTGCCAGCAGTTTACTCCCGCTCTGGGTTGGGGGCACAGATACGCAGTATTTT
.	TRBD1	TRBV2	TRBJ1-5	CASTGTGVGSNQPQHF	TGTGCCAGCACCGGGACAGGGGTAGGAAGCAATCAGCCCCAGCATTTT
.	.	TRBV7-6	TRBJ1-1	CASSLARGRTNTEAFF	TGTGCCAGCAGCTTAGCCAGAGGACGGACGAACACTGAAGCTTTCTTT
.	TRBD1	TRBV19	TRBJ1-5	CASKTGEFSNQPQHF	TGTGCCAGCAAGACAGGGGAGTTCAGCAATCAGCCCCAGCATTTT
.	TRBD2	TRBV10-1	TRBJ2-3	CASSDPRGTGTDTQYF	TGCGCCAGCAGTGACCCGCGGGGGACGGGCACAGATACGCAGTATTTT
.	TRBD1	TRBV27	TRBJ1-2	CASSSDRNYGYTF	TGTGCCAGCAGCTCGGACAGGAACTATGGCTACACCTTC
.	TRBD1	TRBV5-4	TRBJ2-2	CASSKGQGATGELFF	TGTGCCAGCAGCAAAGGACAGGGGGCCACCGGGGAGCTGTTTTTT
.	.	TRBV10-3	TRBJ1-5	CAISESEVEFQPQHF	TGTGCCATCAGTGAGTCGGAAGTTGAGTTTCAGCCCCAGCATTTT
.	.	TRBV15	TRBJ2-5	CATSRDKVQETQYF	TGTGCCACCAGCAGAGATAAGGTCCAAGAGACCCAGTACTTC
.	.	TRBV28	TRBJ1-5	CASWGTTGGIQPQHF	TGTGCCAGCTGGGGTACGACAGGAGGGATTCAGCCCCAGCATTTT
.	TRBD1	TRBV5-4	TRBJ1-6	CASSLGAGQGQTPLHF	TGTGCCAGCAGCTTGGGAGCCGGACAGGGTCAAACACCCCTCCACTTT
.	.	TRBV6-1	TRBJ2-7	CASSGSGASYEQYF	TGTGCCAGCAGTGGGTCCGGGGCCTCCTACGAGCAGTACTTC
once	.	TRBV29-1	TRBJ1-4	CSASPQGNEKLFF	TGCAGCGCTTCACCCCAGGGAAATGAAAAACTGTTTTTT
.	TRBD1	TRBV7-8	TRBJ1-1	CASSPGQSNTEAFF	TGTGCCAGCAGCCCGGGACAGTCGAACACTGAAGCTTTCTTT